This TCR beta chain was recorded in a study of shared clonotypes between healthy human individuals. Study-wide results and limits: What naive subsets generally showed was a larger estimated richness than memory subsets showed.

CD4+ cells underwent separation, giving CD45RA+ naive and CD45RA-negative memory subsets. Between the trimmed V and J ends, which lost 3 bases and 0 bases, there was a span of 12 bases. From germline, CDR1 is SNHLY and CDR2 FYNNEI. CDR3 length: 17 amino acids. Clones were sequenced by immunoSEQ multiplex PCR, and TCRdb holds only the in-frame ones, with some missing. The repertoire holds over 2 million clones, with over 85% as singletons. Regarding this clone: Its antigen is not identified.

The chain joins TRBV2 to TRBJ1-6; D unresolved. Sequencing was carried out using naive CD4+ T cells sorted from blood. Specified subset: CD45RA+ positively selected. The receptor was isolated from a man younger than 30 in good health. CDR3 sequence: CASSEAPGSSYNSPLHF. The CDR3 DNA follows: TGTGCCAGCAGTGAGGCTCCGGGAAGCTCCTATAATTCACCCCTCCACTTT.